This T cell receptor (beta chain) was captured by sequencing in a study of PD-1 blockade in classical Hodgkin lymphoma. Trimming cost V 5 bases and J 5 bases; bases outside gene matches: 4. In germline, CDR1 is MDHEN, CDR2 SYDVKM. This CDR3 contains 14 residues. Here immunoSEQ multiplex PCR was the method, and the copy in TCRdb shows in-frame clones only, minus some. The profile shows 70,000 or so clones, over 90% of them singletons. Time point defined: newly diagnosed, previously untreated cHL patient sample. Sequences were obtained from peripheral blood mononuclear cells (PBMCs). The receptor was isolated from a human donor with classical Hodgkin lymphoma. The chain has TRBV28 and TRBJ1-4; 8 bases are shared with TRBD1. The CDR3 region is CASSLTGENEKLFF. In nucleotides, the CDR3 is TGTGCCAGCAGTCTGACAGGGGAGAATGAAAAACTGTTTTTT.